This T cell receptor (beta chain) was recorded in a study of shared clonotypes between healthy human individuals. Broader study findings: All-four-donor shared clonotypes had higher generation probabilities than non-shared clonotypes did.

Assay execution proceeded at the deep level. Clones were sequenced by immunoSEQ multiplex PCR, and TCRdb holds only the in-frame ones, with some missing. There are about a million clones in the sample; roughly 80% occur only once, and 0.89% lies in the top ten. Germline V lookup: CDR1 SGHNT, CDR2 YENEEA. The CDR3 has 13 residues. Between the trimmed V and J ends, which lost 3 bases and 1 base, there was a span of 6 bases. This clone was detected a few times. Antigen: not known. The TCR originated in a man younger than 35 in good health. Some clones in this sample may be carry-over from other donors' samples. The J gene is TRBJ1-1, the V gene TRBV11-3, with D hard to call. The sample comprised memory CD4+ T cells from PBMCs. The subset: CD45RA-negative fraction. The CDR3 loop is CASSFQENTEAFF. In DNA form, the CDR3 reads TGTGCCAGCAGCTTTCAGGAGAACACTGAAGCTTTCTTT. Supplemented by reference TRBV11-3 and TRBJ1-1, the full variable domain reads EAGVVQSPRYKIIEKKQPVAFWCNPISGHNTLYWYLQNLGQGPELLIRYENEEAVDDSQLPKDRFSAERLKGVDSTLKIQPAELGDSAVYLCASSFQENTEAFFGQGTRLTVV.